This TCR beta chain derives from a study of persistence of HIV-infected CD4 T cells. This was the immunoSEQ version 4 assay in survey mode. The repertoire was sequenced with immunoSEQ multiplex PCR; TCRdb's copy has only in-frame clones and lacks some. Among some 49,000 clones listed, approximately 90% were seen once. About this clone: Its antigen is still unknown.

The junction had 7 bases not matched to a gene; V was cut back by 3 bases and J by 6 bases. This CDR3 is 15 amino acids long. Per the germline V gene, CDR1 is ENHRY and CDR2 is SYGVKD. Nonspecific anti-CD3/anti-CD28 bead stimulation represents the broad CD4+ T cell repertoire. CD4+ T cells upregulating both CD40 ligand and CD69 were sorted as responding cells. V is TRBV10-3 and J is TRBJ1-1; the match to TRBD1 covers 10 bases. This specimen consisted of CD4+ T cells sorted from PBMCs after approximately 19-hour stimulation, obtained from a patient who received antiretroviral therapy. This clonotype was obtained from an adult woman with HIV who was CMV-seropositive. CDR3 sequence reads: CAISDTGTGVPEAFF. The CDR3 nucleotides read TGTGCCATCAGTGACACTGGGACAGGGGTCCCTGAAGCTTTCTTT.